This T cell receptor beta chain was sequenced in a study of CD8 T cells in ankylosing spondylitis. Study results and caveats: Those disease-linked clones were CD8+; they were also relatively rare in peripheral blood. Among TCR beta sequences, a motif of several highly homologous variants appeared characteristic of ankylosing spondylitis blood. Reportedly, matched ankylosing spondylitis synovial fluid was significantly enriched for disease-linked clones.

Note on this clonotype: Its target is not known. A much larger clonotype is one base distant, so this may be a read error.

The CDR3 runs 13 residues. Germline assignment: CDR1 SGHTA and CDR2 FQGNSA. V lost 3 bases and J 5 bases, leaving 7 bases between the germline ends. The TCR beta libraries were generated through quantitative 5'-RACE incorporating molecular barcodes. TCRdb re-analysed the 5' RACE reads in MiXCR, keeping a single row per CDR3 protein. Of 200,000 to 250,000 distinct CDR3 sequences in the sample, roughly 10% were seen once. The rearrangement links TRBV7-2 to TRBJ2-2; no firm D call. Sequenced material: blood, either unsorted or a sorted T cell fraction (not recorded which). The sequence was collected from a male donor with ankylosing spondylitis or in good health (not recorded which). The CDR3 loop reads CASSFSTTGELFF. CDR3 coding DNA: TGTGCCAGCAGCTTCTCCACGACCGGGGAGCTGTTTTTT.